Below, 28 T cell receptor beta chains from the same sample are listed, as sequenced in a study of CD8+CD57+ T cells in acquired aplastic anemia. TCR beta VDJ and CDR3 profiles were obtained from a genomic DNA template. From the reads, TCRdb called clonotypes with MiXCR, one entry per CDR3 protein. This sample yields 150,000 or so distinct CDR3 sequences, of which roughly 48% are seen a single time; around 3% belongs to the top ten. Those patients picked for sequencing had displayed CD8+CD57+ cell expansion on flow cytometry. Sequenced input: sorted CD4+, CD8+, or CD8+CD57+ T cells (not recorded which) from PBMCs. These receptors were collected from a human donor with aplastic anemia.

The CDR3 here is CASSPPPLGTEAFF. The CDR3 bases are TGTGCCAGCAGTCCACCGCCCCTGGGCACTGAAGCTTTCTTT. V usage is TRBV12-3 or TRBV12-4 and J usage is TRBJ1-1; D unresolved. Trimming removed 5 bases from V and 4 bases from J, with 14 bases in between. The CDR3 has 14 residues.

This clonotype was seen many times. CDR3 protein: CASSPTVTNQPQHF. The DNA for the CDR3 is TGTGCCAGCAGCCCGACAGTTACCAATCAGCCCCAGCATTTT. V usage is TRBV12-3 or TRBV12-4 and J usage is TRBJ1-5; D possibly corresponds to TRBD1 (5 bases). V was shortened by 6 bases and J by 3 bases, with 12 bases between the two germline ends. There are 14 residues in the CDR3.

This clonotype has just a few counts. The genes are TRBV7-6 and TRBJ1-5; D is perhaps TRBD1 (6 bases). V dropped 1 base and J dropped 6 bases, with 13 bases sitting between them. This CDR3 has 15 residues. The germline CDR1 and CDR2 sequences are SGHVS and FNYEAQ. CDR3 amino acids: CASSLEGVRGQPQHF. In DNA, the CDR3 is TGTGCCAGCAGCTTAGAGGGTGTCAGGGGTCAGCCCCAGCATTTT.

There are many counts of this clonotype. V is TRBV7-2 and J is TRBJ1-2; D perhaps matches TRBD1 (6 bases). Germline CDR1 and CDR2: SGHTA and FQGNSA. V shed 5 bases and J shed 0 bases, with 13 bases lying between them. The CDR3 covers 15 residues. Written as DNA, the CDR3 is TGTGCCAGCAGCCAAGGGACACAATCTAACTATGGCTACACCTTC. Translating gives CASSQGTQSNYGYTF. The whole variable domain, filled in from reference TRBV7-2 and TRBJ1-2, reads GAGVSQSPSNKVTEKGKDVELRCDPISGHTALYWYRQSLGQGLEFLIYFQGNSAPDKSGLPSDRFSAERTGGSVSTLTIQRTQQEDSAVYLCASSQGTQSNYGYTFGSGTRLTVV.

This clonotype was recorded at least ten times. This chain joins TRBV5-1 and TRBJ1-1, with D perhaps matching TRBD1 (6 bases). This CDR3 comprises 13 residues. V lost 6 bases to trimming and J lost 4 bases, with 13 bases between them. From germline, CDR1 is SGHRS and CDR2 YFSETQ. The CDR3 region is CASNWEGGTEAFF. Written as DNA, the CDR3 is TGCGCCAGCAACTGGGAGGGGGGCACTGAAGCTTTCTTT.

This clonotype was detected many times. The chain combines TRBV20-1 with TRBJ2-1; D call uncertain. Germline V gene sequence: CDR1 DFQATT, CDR2 SNEGSKA (reference sequence). The CDR3 loop spans 11 amino acids. The CDR3 here is CSGWAYNEQFF. The DNA of the CDR3 is TGCAGCGGGTGGGCTTACAATGAGCAGTTCTTC.

This clonotype was counted many times. The chain recombines TRBV19 with TRBJ1-5; D not certain. There are 16 residues in the CDR3. Germline CDR1 and CDR2: LNHDA and SQIVND (reference sequence). V was shortened by 0 bases and J by 4 bases, with 13 bases between the two germline ends. CDR3 in amino acids: CASSIESHRPNQPQHF. DNA for the CDR3: TGTGCCAGTAGTATAGAGAGCCACCGACCGAATCAGCCCCAGCATTTT.

This clonotype has ten or more counts. CDR3 sequence: CSVESREKNEQFF. The CDR3 DNA reads as TGCAGCGTTGAATCCCGGGAGAAAAATGAGCAGTTCTTC. The V call is TRBV29-1, the J call TRBJ2-1, with D possibly TRBD2 on 6 matching bases. The CDR3 loop spans 13 amino acids. Per germline, CDR1 SQVTM and CDR2 ANQGSEA. V was trimmed by 2 bases and J by 7 bases, leaving 12 bases between them.

The rearrangement joins TRBV28 to TRBJ1-1, with D possibly matching TRBD1 (6 bases). Germline values: CDR1 MDHEN, CDR2 SYDVKM. Trimming took 6 bases from V and 3 from J, leaving 20 bases between them. This CDR3 contains 16 residues. Here the CDR3 reads CASRRDRGRWYTEAFF. CDR3 nucleotides: TGTGCCAGCAGGCGGGACCGGGGGCGGTGGTACACTGAAGCTTTCTTT.

The rearrangement joins TRBV10-3 to TRBJ2-1, with 7 bases lining up with TRBD2. Germline V gene lookup returns CDR1 ENHRY and CDR2 SYGVKD. V shed 8 bases, J shed 2 bases, and the junction held 6 bases outside the gene matches. The CDR3 totals 14 residues. CDR3 nucleotide sequence: TGTGCCATCGAAGGCGGGGGAGCCTACAATGAGCAGTTCTTC. This translates into CAIEGGGAYNEQFF.

The genes are TRBV9 and TRBJ1-6; D unclear. This CDR3 comprises 14 residues. V dropped 3 bases and J dropped 6 bases, with 10 bases sitting between them. Germline CDR1 reads SGDLS; CDR2 reads YYNGEE. This chain's CDR3 is CASSDQVANSPLHF. CDR3 DNA: TGTGCCAGCAGCGACCAGGTTGCTAATTCACCCCTCCACTTT.

The V gene is TRBV4-2, the J gene TRBJ1-2, with D perhaps TRBD1 (6 bases). V gave up 1 base and J gave up 4 bases, with 22 bases separating them. The CDR3 is 18 residues long. Per the germline V gene, CDR1 is LGHNA and CDR2 is YNFKEQ. The CDR3 nucleotides read TGTGCCAGCAGCCAAGTTCAGGGTACGGACAGAAGTCTCTATGGCTACACCTTC. As protein: CASSQVQGTDRSLYGYTF.

In its sample, this clonotype was seen many times. This rearrangement joins TRBV5-1 to TRBJ2-2; D is ambiguous. CDR3 size: 16 residues. The germline CDR1 and CDR2 sequences are SGHRS and YFSETQ. V was pared by 0 bases and J by 6 bases, with 15 bases between. The CDR3 region has the DNA TGCGCCAGCAGCTTGGCCACGGGTAGTCATCCCGGGGAGCTGTTTTTT. Translating gives CASSLATGSHPGELFF. Using reference TRBV5-1 and TRBJ2-2 for the parts outside the CDR3, the full variable domain is KAGVTQTPRYLIKTRGQQVTLSCSPISGHRSVSWYQQTPGQGLQFLFEYFSETQRNKGNFPGRFSGRQFSNSRSEMNVSTLELGDSALYLCASSLATGSHPGELFFGEGSRLTVL.

This clonotype was detected ten times or more. The V and J genes are TRBV24-1 and TRBJ2-3, with TRBD1 matching 7 bases. The CDR3 spans 13 residues. Germline values: CDR1 KGHDR, CDR2 SFDVKD. Trimming took 9 bases from V and 2 from J; bases not matched to a gene: 4. The CDR3 DNA reads TGTGCCACCGCCGGGACAGACACAGATACGCAGTATTTT. This translates into CATAGTDTDTQYF.

This clonotype was observed at least ten times. The gene calls are TRBV5-1 and TRBJ2-7, with 9 bases matching TRBD1. Germline loops: CDR1 SGHRS, CDR2 YFSETQ. V shed 3 bases and J 2 bases; nucleotides not matched to a gene: 6. CDR3 size: 15 residues. CDR3 residues: CASSSRTGDPYEQYF. The CDR3 region has the DNA TGCGCCAGCAGCTCCCGGACAGGGGACCCCTACGAGCAGTACTTC.

This chain joins TRBV7-9 and TRBJ2-5; D may match TRBD1 or TRBD2 (5 bases each). V lost 5 bases, J lost 1 base, and 8 bases lay in between. The CDR3 loop spans 13 amino acids. Per the germline V gene, CDR1 is SEHNR and CDR2 is FQNEAQ (reference sequence). CDR3 sequence: CASSAGTQETQYF. Written as DNA, the CDR3 is TGTGCCAGCAGCGCCGGGACCCAAGAGACCCAGTACTTC.

This clonotype was found once. This chain joins TRBV7-9 and TRBJ2-1, with D hard to call. V lost 5 bases and J lost 6, with 11 bases in between. Germline loops: CDR1 SEHNR, CDR2 FQNEAQ (reference sequence). This CDR3 spans 13 amino acids. The CDR3 DNA follows: TGTGCCAGCAGCCTAGGGTGGGGCAATGAGCAGTTCTTC. Protein product: CASSLGWGNEQFF.

This clonotype was detected many times. V and J are TRBV6-6 and TRBJ2-7, with TRBD2 as a possible D gene (5 bases). V lost 7 bases and J lost 2, with 9 bases in between. CDR3 length: 12 amino acids. The germline gives CDR1 MNHNY, CDR2 SVGAGI (reference sequence). The CDR3 loop reads CASTGSPYEQYF. CDR3 coding DNA: TGTGCCAGCACGGGGAGTCCCTACGAGCAGTACTTC.

Many counts were recorded for this clonotype. The chain uses TRBV29-1 and TRBJ2-3; D is ambiguous. The CDR3 consists of 13 residues. The V end lost 2 bases, the J end lost 2 bases, and 8 bases lay between the germline ends. From germline, CDR1 is SQVTM and CDR2 ANQGSEA. CDR3 sequence: CSVELGNTDTQYF. Here the CDR3 DNA reads TGCAGCGTTGAACTGGGGAACACAGATACGCAGTATTTT.

This clonotype showed up many times. The genes are TRBV5-1 and TRBJ2-1; 9 bases agree with TRBD1. Germline V gene sequence: CDR1 SGHRS, CDR2 YFSETQ. With 1 base clipped from V and 7 bases from J, the junction kept 12 bases outside the gene matches. The CDR3 loop spans 17 amino acids. CDR3 sequence: CASSLSGTGRVGNEQFF. The CDR3 DNA reads as TGCGCCAGCAGCTTGTCGGGGACAGGGCGAGTAGGTAATGAGCAGTTCTTC.

This chain links TRBV6-1 with TRBJ1-4; D is uncertain. Germline assignment: CDR1 MNHNS and CDR2 SASEGT. V shed 6 bases and J shed 8 bases, with 7 bases lying between them. This CDR3 contains 11 residues. The DNA of the CDR3 is TGTGCCAGCAGGAGCCAGGAAAAACTGTTTTTT. Protein sequence: CASRSQEKLFF.

This clonotype was observed many times. The V gene is TRBV4-2, the J gene TRBJ2-7; D is uncertain. The CDR3 is 14 amino acids. V dropped 0 bases and J dropped 3 bases, with 9 bases sitting between them. Germline V gene lookup returns CDR1 LGHNA and CDR2 YNFKEQ. The CDR3 reads CASSQELSNYEQYF. CDR3 DNA sequence: TGTGCCAGCAGCCAAGAATTGTCCAACTACGAGCAGTACTTC.

This clonotype was recorded many times. The genes are TRBV11-2 and TRBJ2-7, with 8 bases matching TRBD1. The CDR3 extends over 14 amino acids. Trimming at V came to 1 base and at J to 3 bases, leaving 2 bases not matched to a gene. The V gene's germline CDR1 is SGHAT and CDR2 FQNNGV. The CDR3 spells CASSLGGQGYEQYF. The CDR3 coding sequence is TGTGCCAGCAGCTTAGGCGGACAGGGCTACGAGCAGTACTTC.

In DNA, the CDR3 is TGCAGTGCTACCCCCGACGGCCTGGGGGGGGAGACCCAGTACTTC. Its protein product is CSATPDGLGGETQYF. The rearrangement uses TRBV20-1 and TRBJ2-5; 7 bases are shared with TRBD2. Germline V gene data show CDR1 as DFQATT and CDR2 as SNEGSKA (reference sequence). V lost 4 bases to trimming and J lost 5 bases; unmatched junction nucleotides: 13. CDR3 length: 15 residues.

This clonotype was picked up many times. V usage is TRBV12-3 or TRBV12-4 and J usage is TRBJ2-4; TRBD1 is a possible D gene (6 bases). V shed 6 bases and J shed 2 bases, with 11 bases lying between them. This CDR3 region has 14 residues. CDR3 in amino acids: CASRRTETKNIQYF. CDR3 DNA: TGTGCCAGCAGACGGACAGAGACCAAAAACATTCAGTACTTC.

The genes are TRBV2 and TRBJ2-2; 8 nucleotides line up with TRBD1. Germline V CDR1 and CDR2: SNHLY, FYNNEI. This CDR3 has 15 residues. J gave up 5 bases and V 7 bases, and 9 bases lay outside the gene matches. The CDR3 DNA sequence: TGTGCCAGCACCCAACGAACAGGGGGGACCGGGGAGCTGTTTTTT. The encoded protein is CASTQRTGGTGELFF.

The rearrangement uses TRBV24-1 and TRBJ2-1, with a tentative D call TRBD1 (8 bases). Germline loops: CDR1 KGHDR, CDR2 SFDVKD. This CDR3 has 15 residues. Trimming shortened V by 1 base and J by 8 bases, and 14 bases separated the two germline ends. In DNA, the CDR3 is TGTGCCACCAGTGATTTCGACAGGGGAGGGGATGAGCAGTTCTTC. This gives the protein CATSDFDRGGDEQFF.

This clonotype has ten or more counts. The gene calls are TRBV29-1 and TRBJ1-2; D is undetermined. The V gene's germline CDR1 is SQVTM and CDR2 ANQGSEA. V was pared by 4 bases and J by 7 bases, with 13 bases between. This CDR3 region has 12 residues. The CDR3 DNA is TGCAGCGTTGGTCAGCCTCCAGGTGGCTACACCTTC. This codes for CSVGQPPGGYTF.